These 23 T cell receptor beta chains were all obtained from the same sample, sequenced in a study of shared clonotypes between healthy human individuals. Using immunoSEQ multiplex PCR, the repertoire was profiled, and TCRdb retains in-frame clones only, with some absent. The data show approximately 1,000,000 clones, with about 84% seen just once and more than 0.45% held by the top ten. Source material: memory CD4+ T cells from PBMCs. Subset: CD45RA-negative fraction. These receptors all come from a man aged 18-30 years in good health. Some clones in this sample may be carry-over from other donors' samples.

The chain couples TRBV18 to TRBJ2-7, with D possibly TRBD1 on 7 matching bases. The CDR3 is 15 amino acids. With 2 bases removed from V and 2 bases from J, the gap between germline ends came to 13 bases. CDR1 and CDR2 from the germline V gene are KGHSH and LQKENI. In DNA form, the CDR3 reads TGTGCCAGCTCACCATCGGCAGGGGGGACCTACGAGCAGTACTTC. The encoded protein is CASSPSAGGTYEQYF.

V is TRBV5-1 and J is TRBJ2-7; D is unresolved. V was cut by 4 bases and J by 5 bases, with 13 bases left in between. Germline V lookup: CDR1 SGHRS, CDR2 YFSETQ. The CDR3 has 13 amino acids. This CDR3 reads CASSLQGWDEQYF. CDR3 DNA sequence: TGCGCCAGCAGCCTCCAAGGATGGGACGAGCAGTACTTC. Full variable domain (missing parts from reference TRBV5-1 and TRBJ2-7): KAGVTQTPRYLIKTRGQQVTLSCSPISGHRSVSWYQQTPGQGLQFLFEYFSETQRNKGNFPGRFSGRQFSNSRSEMNVSTLELGDSALYLCASSLQGWDEQYFGPGTRLTVT.

The sample holds many counts of this clone. V and J are TRBV28 and TRBJ1-4, with D possibly TRBD1 on 6 matching bases. The CDR3 has 16 residues. V lost 4 bases and J lost 5, with 17 bases in between. The germline V gene encodes CDR1 MDHEN and CDR2 SYDVKM. CDR3 DNA sequence: TGTGCCAGCAGTTCCCGACAGGCCCAGGAAAATGAAAAACTGTTTTTT. Protein sequence: CASSSRQAQENEKLFF.

CDR3 amino acids: CASSSTTPGYTF. CDR3 nucleotides: TGTGCCAGCAGCTCGACGACTCCTGGCTACACCTTC. V and J are TRBV7-2 and TRBJ1-2; D gene unclear. This CDR3 region has 12 residues. V was trimmed by 4 bases and J by 7 bases, leaving 10 bases between them. Per the germline V gene, CDR1 is SGHTA and CDR2 is FQGNSA.

The V gene is TRBV5-1, the J gene TRBJ2-5, with 11 nucleotides matching TRBD1. The CDR3 spans 20 residues. Germline V lookup: CDR1 SGHRS, CDR2 YFSETQ. J was trimmed by 0 bases and V by 2 bases; bases with no gene match: 15. As DNA, the CDR3 is TGCGCCAGCAGCTTCTCGGACAGGGGGCGGGCCAGCGGCAACCAAGAGACCCAGTACTTC. This translates into CASSFSDRGRASGNQETQYF.

CDR3 amino acids: CASSVEASGRGDTQYF. As DNA, the CDR3 is TGTGCCAGCAGCGTAGAGGCTAGCGGGAGGGGAGATACGCAGTATTTT. The chain has TRBV9 and TRBJ2-3; 12 nucleotides match TRBD2. The V and J ends lost 0 bases and 5 bases, in that order; junction bases with no gene match: 4. Germline CDR1 SGDLS, CDR2 YYNGEE. CDR3 length: 16 amino acids.

The chain uses TRBV12-5 and TRBJ1-1, with D possibly TRBD1 on 5 matching bases. The CDR3 length is 14 residues. V was trimmed by 7 bases and J by 1 base, leaving 13 bases between them. The germline gives CDR1 LGHNT, CDR2 FRNRAP. The CDR3 sequence is CASALYGGNTEAFF. CDR3 in DNA: TGTGCTAGTGCCCTTTACGGGGGGAACACTGAAGCTTTCTTT.

This chain connects TRBV4-3 to TRBJ1-5, with 7 bases that match TRBD1. V lost 3 bases and J lost 6; bases outside the gene matches: 5. The CDR3 has 14 amino acids. From germline, CDR1 is LGHNA and CDR2 YSLEER. Here the CDR3 DNA reads TGCGCCAGCAGCCAGGATAGGGGGCTTCAGCCCCAGCATTTT. Translated, it gives CASSQDRGLQPQHF.

This clone was seen only once. V usage is TRBV21-1 and J usage is TRBJ2-7; TRBD2, as called in the table, went unchecked against the DNA. TRBV21-1 is tagged as a pseudogene. This CDR3 is built from 18 residues. Written as DNA, the CDR3 is TGTGCCAGCAGCAAATTGTTAGGTCCTAGCGGGAAATCCTACGAGCAGTACTTC. Translation gives CASSKLLGPSGKSYEQYF.

The chain uses TRBV15 and TRBJ1-2, with D perhaps TRBD1 (5 bases). The V and J ends lost 1 base and 6 bases respectively, with 18 bases between them. The CDR3 covers 16 residues. Germline V gene data show CDR1 as LNHNV and CDR2 as YYDKDF (reference sequence). The CDR3 loop reads CATSRGGGRGGDGYTF. The CDR3 coding sequence is TGTGCCACCAGCAGAGGGGGCGGGAGGGGAGGTGATGGCTACACCTTC.

The chain uses TRBV5-4 and TRBJ2-1; the match to TRBD2 covers 7 bases. Per germline, CDR1 SGHNT and CDR2 YYREEE (reference sequence). V lost 9 bases, J lost 8 bases, and 8 bases stayed unmatched. The CDR3 covers 12 residues. This chain's CDR3 is CATRLAGDEQFF. The DNA of the CDR3 is TGTGCCACCAGACTAGCCGGCGATGAGCAGTTCTTC.

The rearrangement uses TRBV27 and TRBJ2-7; 11 bases match TRBD1. CDR1 MNHEY and CDR2 SMNVEV come from the germline V gene (reference sequence). V lost 5 bases to trimming and J lost 5 bases; unmatched junction nucleotides: 8. The CDR3 loop spans 15 amino acids. The CDR3 sequence is CASSRRDRGAHEQYF. CDR3 nucleotides: TGTGCCAGCAGTCGCCGGGACAGGGGGGCCCACGAGCAGTACTTC.

The V call is TRBV28, the J call TRBJ2-7; weak D call: TRBD2 (6 bases). The CDR3 spans 14 residues. V lost 3 bases and J 3 bases, leaving 12 bases between the germline ends. Germline CDR1 and CDR2: MDHEN and SYDVKM. The CDR3 loop is CASSLGGLIYEQYF. The CDR3 DNA is TGTGCCAGCAGTTTGGGAGGACTGATCTACGAGCAGTACTTC.

This clone was seen a few times. The chain has TRBV5-1 and TRBJ2-7, with 10 bases matching TRBD2. Germline CDR1 reads SGHRS; CDR2 reads YFSETQ. J was trimmed by 0 bases and V by 2 bases; bases with no gene match: 11. The CDR3 runs to 18 residues. In DNA, the CDR3 is TGCGCCAGCAGCTTACCTAATTTACTAGCGGGATTCTCCTACGAGCAGTACTTC. It translates to CASSLPNLLAGFSYEQYF.

The genes are TRBV7-2 and TRBJ2-1; 11 bases agree with TRBD2. V dropped 7 bases and J dropped 6; count of bases not matched to a gene: 14. Germline loops: CDR1 SGHTA, CDR2 FQGNSA. The CDR3 is 17 residues long. This chain's CDR3 is CASTGSGRVSRFNEQFF. In DNA, the CDR3 is TGTGCCAGCACAGGTAGCGGGAGGGTCAGTCGTTTCAATGAGCAGTTCTTC.

The chain has TRBV6-1 and TRBJ2-7; TRBD1 aligns across 7 bases. The CDR3 contains 15 residues. J gave up 6 bases and V 4 bases, and 12 bases lay outside the gene matches. The germline V gene encodes CDR1 MNHNS and CDR2 SASEGT. The CDR3 sequence is CASSGQGIVKGEQYF. The CDR3 DNA follows: TGTGCCAGCAGTGGACAGGGAATAGTCAAGGGCGAGCAGTACTTC.

This clone was seen at least ten times. V is TRBV4-1 and J is TRBJ2-1; tentatively, D is TRBD2 (6 bases). CDR3 length equals 18 residues. CDR1 MGHRA and CDR2 YSYEKL come from the germline V gene. V lost 4 bases to trimming and J lost 0 bases, with 19 bases between them. CDR3 region: CASSRSTGGTISYNEQFF. The CDR3 DNA is TGCGCCAGCAGCCGCTCCACCGGAGGGACGATCTCCTACAATGAGCAGTTCTTC.

V gene TRBV18 combines with J gene TRBJ2-1, with 8 bases identical to TRBD2. The CDR3 loop spans 17 amino acids. The germline gives CDR1 KGHSH, CDR2 LQKENI. Trimming at V came to 3 bases and at J to 9 bases, leaving 16 bases not matched to a gene. CDR3: CASSPRGAGAGEGEQFF. Here the CDR3 DNA reads TGTGCCAGCTCACCCCGGGGAGCGGGAGCCGGTGAGGGTGAGCAGTTCTTC.

Of note for this clone: At one end, the junction sequence differs from germline, possibly due to a read error. This sample includes further DNA sequences coding for the same CDR3. The chain has TRBV5-1 and TRBJ2-1; D unclear. The germline CDR1 and CDR2 sequences are SGHRS and YFSETQ. This CDR3 comprises 11 residues. The CDR3 DNA sequence: TGTGCCAGCAGCTTGAGCAATGAGCAGTTCTTC. It specifies CASSLSNEQFF.

The CDR3 DNA reads TGTGCCAGCAGTGAACCCGGGGGAACAAGCTCCTACGAGCAGTACTTC. The encoded protein is CASSEPGGTSSYEQYF. V usage is TRBV6-1 and J usage is TRBJ2-5; tentative D call: TRBD2 (6 bases). The assigned J gene may be wrong: the sequence end matches TRBJ2-7 better. The length of the CDR3 is 16 residues. Germline loops: CDR1 MNHNS, CDR2 SASEGT.

This clone was seen many times. This chain joins TRBV14 and TRBJ1-4; TRBD1 matches 10 bases. Germline V gene sequence: CDR1 SGHDN, CDR2 FVKESK. The CDR3 spans 16 residues. The V segment lost 5 bases and the J segment 8 bases; nucleotides outside the gene matches: 11. The CDR3 DNA is TGTGCCAGCAGCTCCCTATGGACAGGGGGGTACGAAAAACTGTTTTTT. This encodes CASSSLWTGGYEKLFF. Full variable domain (rest looked up from reference TRBV14 and TRBJ1-4): EAGVTQFPSHSVIEKGQTVTLRCDPISGHDNLYWYRRVMGKEIKFLLHFVKESKQDESGMPNNRFLAERTGGTYSTLKVQPAELEDSGVYFCASSSLWTGGYEKLFFGSGTQLSVL.

V is TRBV10-2 and J is TRBJ2-2, with 8 bases aligning to TRBD2. This CDR3 comprises 15 residues. CDR1 WSHSY and CDR2 SAAADI come from the germline V gene. Germline trimming cut 4 bases from V and 0 bases from J; bases unmatched to any gene: 1. CDR3 residues: CASSVAGTNTGELFF. The DNA of the CDR3 is TGCGCCAGCAGTGTAGCGGGAACGAACACCGGGGAGCTGTTTTTT.

The chain has TRBV19 and TRBJ1-4; D may be TRBD1 (5 bases). This CDR3 comprises 17 residues. Per the germline V gene, CDR1 is LNHDA and CDR2 is SQIVND (reference sequence). The V end lost 7 bases, the J end lost 3 bases, and 21 bases lay between the germline ends. The CDR3 is CASTVGGRGAANEKLFF. CDR3 DNA sequence: TGTGCCAGTACCGTCGGAGGGAGGGGTGCAGCTAATGAAAAACTGTTTTTT.